Shown below are 11 T cell receptor beta chains from a single sample sequenced in a study of cytomegalovirus exposure and HLA in healthy donors. The PCR made use of 60 Vbeta and 13 Jbeta primers. Produced via immunoSEQ multiplex PCR; TCRdb's table is partial and in-frame only. The sample shows about 140,000 clones, 75% to 85% of them seen only once. Material for sequencing was PBMCs. The receptors derive from a woman between 45 and 60 years old in good health and CMV-seropositive.

The V call is TRBV7-2, the J call TRBJ1-3; no firm D call. Germline V lookup: CDR1 SGHTA, CDR2 FQGNSA. Trimming stripped 2 bases from V and 0 bases from J, with 14 bases between. The CDR3 sequence is 17 residues long. CDR3: CASSLLVRRYSGNTIYF. In DNA form, the CDR3 reads TGTGCCAGCAGCTTACTCGTCAGAAGATACTCTGGAAACACCATATATTTT.

CDR3 nucleotide sequence: TGTGCCAGCAGCTTGGGAGAGAACACTGAAGCTTTCTTT. Residues: CASSLGENTEAFF. The chain combines TRBV5-8 with TRBJ1-1; the D is unclear. CDR3 size: 13 residues. Trimming removed 0 bases at V and 1 base at J, with 4 bases between. Germline CDR1 SGHTS, CDR2 YDEGEE.

The gene calls are TRBV7-9 and TRBJ2-5, with 7 nucleotides matching TRBD1. Looked up from germline, CDR1 is SEHNR and CDR2 is FQNEAQ (reference sequence). With 1 base clipped from V and 13 bases from J, the junction kept 3 bases outside the gene matches. The CDR3 has 11 amino acids. The DNA for the CDR3 is TGTGCCAGCAGCTTAGTCGGACAGGCGTACTTC. It encodes CASSLVGQAYF.

The chain couples TRBV9 to TRBJ1-2; 7 positions match TRBD1. The germline gives CDR1 SGDLS, CDR2 YYNGEE. V lost 3 bases, J lost 4 bases, and 12 bases stayed unmatched. CDR3 length: 16 residues. The CDR3 is CASSARQGGTPYGYTF. CDR3 DNA: TGTGCCAGCAGCGCTAGACAGGGAGGTACTCCCTATGGCTACACCTTC.

The chain couples TRBV15 to TRBJ1-2; 7 bases line up with TRBD1. Germline lookup yields CDR1 LNHNV and CDR2 YYDKDF (reference sequence). The trim removed 2 bases at V and 6 bases at J, leaving 9 bases unmatched. The CDR3 runs 15 residues. CDR3: CATSRYRGVEDGYTF. The CDR3 region has the DNA TGTGCCACCAGCAGATACAGGGGAGTCGAGGATGGCTACACCTTC.

The chain recombines TRBV5-1 with TRBJ2-1; D gene unclear. Germline CDR1 reads SGHRS; CDR2 reads YFSETQ. The CDR3 is 14 residues long. Between the trimmed V and J ends, which lost 4 bases and 0 bases, there was a span of 8 bases. CDR3 in amino acids: CASSHVSSYNEQFF. Here the CDR3 DNA reads TGCGCCAGCAGCCACGTCAGCTCCTACAATGAGCAGTTCTTC.

This sequence joins TRBV27 and TRBJ1-1; tentative D call: TRBD1 (5 bases). CDR3 length: 14 residues. CDR1 is MNHEY, CDR2 SMNVEV, per germline (reference sequence). The germline V and J ends were trimmed by 5 bases and 4 bases, with 14 bases remaining between them. CDR3 region: CASSRSGGFTEAFF. DNA for the CDR3: TGTGCCAGCAGTCGTTCGGGGGGGTTCACTGAAGCTTTCTTT.

The chain uses TRBV5-5 and TRBJ1-2; 9 bases are shared with TRBD1. The CDR3 contains 15 residues. Germline assignment: CDR1 SGHKS and CDR2 YYEKEE (reference sequence). V lost 4 bases, J lost 2 bases, and 6 bases stayed unmatched. Written as DNA, the CDR3 is TGTGCCAGCAGCCGAGGACAGGGGATCAACTATGGCTACACCTTC. Translated, it gives CASSRGQGINYGYTF.

This clone was recorded only once. J is TRBJ1-1 and V is TRBV7-9, with D maybe TRBD1 (5 bases). Germline V gives CDR1 SEHNR, CDR2 FQNEAQ (reference sequence). Trimming pared 1 base from V and 1 base from J, leaving 10 bases between. The CDR3 totals 15 residues. CDR3 protein: CASSLVGTENTEAFF. CDR3 nucleotide sequence: TGTGCCAGCAGCTTAGTAGGGACTGAGAACACTGAAGCTTTCTTT. Supplemented by reference TRBV7-9 and TRBJ1-1, the full variable domain reads DTGVSQNPRHKITKRGQNVTFRCDPISEHNRLYWYRQTLGQGPEFLTYFQNEAQLEKSRLLSDRFSAERPKGSFSTLEIQRTEQGDSAMYLCASSLVGTENTEAFFGQGTRLTVV.

The rearrangement links TRBV5-1 to TRBJ2-1, with TRBD2 identical over 10 bases. Per the germline V gene, CDR1 is SGHRS and CDR2 is YFSETQ. This CDR3 contains 15 residues. V shed 6 bases, J shed 5 bases, and the junction held 8 bases outside the gene matches. The DNA of the CDR3 is TGCGCCAGCAACCCACTAGCGGGGAAGGACAATGAGCAGTTCTTC. It yields the protein CASNPLAGKDNEQFF. The full variable domain, in which reference TRBV5-1 and TRBJ2-1 provide the parts outside the CDR3, is KAGVTQTPRYLIKTRGQQVTLSCSPISGHRSVSWYQQTPGQGLQFLFEYFSETQRNKGNFPGRFSGRQFSNSRSEMNVSTLELGDSALYLCASNPLAGKDNEQFFGPGTRLTVL.

The chain carries TRBV7-3 and TRBJ2-3; TRBD1 matches 8 bases. Trimming removed 5 bases from V and 0 bases from J; junction bases left unmatched: 7. The CDR3 loop spans 16 amino acids. CDR1 is SGHTA and CDR2 is FQGTGA in the germline V gene. Written as DNA, the CDR3 is TGTGCCAGCAGCCCCCAGGGGGCTTCTAGCACAGATACGCAGTATTTT. This gives the protein CASSPQGASSTDTQYF.